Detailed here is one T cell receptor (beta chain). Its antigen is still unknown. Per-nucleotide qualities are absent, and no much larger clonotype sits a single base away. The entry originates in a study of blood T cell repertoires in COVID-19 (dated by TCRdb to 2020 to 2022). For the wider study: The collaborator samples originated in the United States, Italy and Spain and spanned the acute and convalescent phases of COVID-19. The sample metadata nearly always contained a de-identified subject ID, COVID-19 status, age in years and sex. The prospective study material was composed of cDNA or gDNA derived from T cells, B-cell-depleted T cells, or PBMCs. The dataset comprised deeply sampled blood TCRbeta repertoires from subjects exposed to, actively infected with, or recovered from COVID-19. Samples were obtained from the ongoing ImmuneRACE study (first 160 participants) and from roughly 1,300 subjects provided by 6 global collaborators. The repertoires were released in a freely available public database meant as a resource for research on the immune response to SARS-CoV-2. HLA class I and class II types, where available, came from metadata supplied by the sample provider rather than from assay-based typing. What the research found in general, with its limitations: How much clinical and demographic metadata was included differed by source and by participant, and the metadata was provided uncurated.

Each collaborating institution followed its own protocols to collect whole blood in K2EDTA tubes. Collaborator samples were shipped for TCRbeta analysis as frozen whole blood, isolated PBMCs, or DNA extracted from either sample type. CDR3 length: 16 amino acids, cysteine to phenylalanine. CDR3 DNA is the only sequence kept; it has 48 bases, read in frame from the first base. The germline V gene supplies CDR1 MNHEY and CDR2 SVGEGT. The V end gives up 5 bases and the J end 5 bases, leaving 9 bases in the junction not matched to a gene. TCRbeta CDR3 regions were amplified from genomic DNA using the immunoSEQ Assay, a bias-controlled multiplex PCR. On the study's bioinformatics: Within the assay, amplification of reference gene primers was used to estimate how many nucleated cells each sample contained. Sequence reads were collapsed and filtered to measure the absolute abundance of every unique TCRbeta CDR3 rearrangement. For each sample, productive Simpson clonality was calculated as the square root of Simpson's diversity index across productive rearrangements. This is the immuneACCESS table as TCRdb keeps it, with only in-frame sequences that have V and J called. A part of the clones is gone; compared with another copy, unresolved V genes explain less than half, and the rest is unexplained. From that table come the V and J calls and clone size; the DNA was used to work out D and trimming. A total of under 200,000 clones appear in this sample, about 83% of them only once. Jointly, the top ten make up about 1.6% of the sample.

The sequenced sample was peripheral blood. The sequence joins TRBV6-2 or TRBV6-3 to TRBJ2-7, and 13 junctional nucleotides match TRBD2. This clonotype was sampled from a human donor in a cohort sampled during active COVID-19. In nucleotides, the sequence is TGTGCCAGCAGTCCCGGGACTAGCGGGAATCCCCACGAGCAGTACTTC. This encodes CASSPGTSGNPHEQYF.